This T cell receptor beta chain was recorded in a study of response to subunit inactivated influenza vaccine. The study, taken as a whole, reports: It was suggested by the authors that few new T cells are recruited by each seasonal influenza vaccination.

TCRdb recomputed calls from the RT-PCR reads with MiXCR, one row per CDR3 protein. The sample contains about 620,000 distinct CDR3 sequences, approximately 10% of which appear only once. The sample holds many counts of this clonotype. Its specificity is unknown. CDR1 is SGHRS and CDR2 is YFSETQ in the germline V gene. Trimming cost V 2 bases and J 6 bases, with 10 bases left between them. The CDR3 sequence is 13 residues long. This receptor was identified in a middle-aged man who received an inactivated influenza vaccine. The sequenced sample was PBMCs from blood, obtained on the day of vaccination. The chain has TRBV5-1 and TRBJ2-3, with D perhaps TRBD1 (6 bases). CDR3 sequence reads: CASSLQGGDTQYF. In nucleotides, the CDR3 is TGCGCCAGCAGCTTACAGGGTGGGGATACGCAGTATTTT.